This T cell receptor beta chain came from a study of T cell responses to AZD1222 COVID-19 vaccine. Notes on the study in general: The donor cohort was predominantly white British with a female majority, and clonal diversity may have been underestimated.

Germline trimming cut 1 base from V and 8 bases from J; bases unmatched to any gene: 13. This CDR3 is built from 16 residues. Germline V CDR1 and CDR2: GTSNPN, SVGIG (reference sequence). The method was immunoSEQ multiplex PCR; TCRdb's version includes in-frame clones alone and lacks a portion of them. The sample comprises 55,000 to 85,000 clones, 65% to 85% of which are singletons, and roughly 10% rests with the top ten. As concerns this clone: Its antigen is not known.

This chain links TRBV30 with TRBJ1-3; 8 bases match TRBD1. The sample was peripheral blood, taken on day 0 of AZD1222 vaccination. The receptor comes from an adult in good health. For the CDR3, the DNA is TGTGCCTGGAGTGGAGGGACAGGAGCGCTTGCGGACACCATATATTTT. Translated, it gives CAWSGGTGALADTIYF.